A single sample is the source of the 4 T cell receptor beta chains below, sequenced in a study of blood T cell repertoires in COVID-19. Sequenced by immunoSEQ multiplex PCR; TCRdb stores in-frame clones only, minus some. The table has roughly 55,000 clones, roughly 80% seen once. Specimen: peripheral blood. These receptors originate from a man between 60 and 75 years old with acute or convalescent COVID-19.

This clone appeared once. This chain connects TRBV18 to TRBJ2-7; TRBD2 aligns across 8 bases. Trimming cost V 5 bases and J 3 bases; bases outside gene matches: 3. Germline values: CDR1 KGHSH, CDR2 LQKENI. The CDR3 totals 13 residues. The CDR3 sequence is CASSLTSGYEQYF. CDR3 nucleotides: TGTGCCAGCTCATTAACTAGCGGCTACGAGCAGTACTTC. Based on the CDR3 plus reference TRBV18 and TRBJ2-7, the full variable domain is NAGVMQNPRHLVRRRGQEARLRCSPMKGHSHVYWYRQLPEEGLKFMVYLQKENIIDESGMPKERFSAEFPKEGPSILRIQQVVRGDSAAYFCASSLTSGYEQYFGPGTRLTVT.

The J gene is TRBJ2-7, the V gene TRBV11-1, with D perhaps TRBD1 (6 bases). Germline-derived CDR1 and CDR2 are SGHAT and FQDESV (reference sequence). The V gene lost 5 bases and the J gene lost 3 bases, with 14 bases spanning the gap. The CDR3 is 14 residues long. The CDR3 nucleotides read TGTGCCAGCAGCATAGACAGGCTCAACTACGAGCAGTACTTC. Protein: CASSIDRLNYEQYF.

V usage is TRBV28 and J usage is TRBJ1-1, with D unclear. With 4 bases removed from V and 4 bases from J, the gap between germline ends came to 7 bases. The CDR3 totals 12 residues. Germline loops: CDR1 MDHEN, CDR2 SYDVKM. The CDR3: CASSSSGTEAFF. The CDR3 nucleotides read TGTGCCAGCAGTTCTTCCGGCACTGAAGCTTTCTTT.

This clone was detected only a few times. This sequence joins TRBV7-8 and TRBJ1-1; the D gene is possibly TRBD1 (6 bases). The CDR3 contains 13 residues. From germline, CDR1 is SGHVS and CDR2 FQNEAQ. V was pared by 6 bases and J by 11 bases, with 19 bases between. This CDR3 reads CASRGGLGVRAFF. The CDR3 DNA is TGTGCCAGCAGGGGGGGGCTCGGCGTCAGGGCTTTCTTT.